These 2 T cell receptor beta chains were sequenced from one sample in a study of blood T cell repertoires in COVID-19. The repertoire was sequenced with immunoSEQ multiplex PCR; TCRdb's copy has only in-frame clones and lacks some. The sample shows about 110,000 clones, less than 85% of them seen only once. Sequencing input: peripheral blood. Source of these receptors: a woman older than 75 with acute or convalescent COVID-19.

CDR3 sequence (DNA): TGTGCCAGCAGCCGACTAGCGGTGAACACCGGGGAGCTGTTTTTT. It yields the protein CASSRLAVNTGELFF. The chain has TRBV11-2 and TRBJ2-2; TRBD2 aligns across 9 bases. CDR3 length: 15 amino acids. The trim removed 5 bases at V and 1 base at J, leaving 2 bases unmatched. The germline V gene encodes CDR1 SGHAT and CDR2 FQNNGV.

This chain links TRBV7-9 with TRBJ1-3; D unclear. Trimming removed 4 bases at V and 4 bases at J, with 14 bases between. Germline V gives CDR1 SEHNR, CDR2 FQNEAQ (reference sequence). The CDR3 runs 15 residues. The CDR3 spells CASSSGPGAGNTIYF. The CDR3 region has the DNA TGTGCCAGCAGCTCGGGCCCGGGAGCAGGAAACACCATATATTTT.